These T cell receptor beta chains were read from a single sample in a study of OX40 agonist ivuxolimab in advanced cancers. The data were produced by immunoSEQ multiplex PCR, yet TCRdb's version contains in-frame clones alone and is incomplete. This sample has some 35,000 clones, with around four fifths found just once. This specimen was CD4+ or CD8+ T cells sorted from blood, taken in a trial of the OX40 agonist ivuxolimab. All receptors derive from an adult with an advanced solid tumor such as melanoma, head and neck, liver or kidney cancer. Both conserved end residues are part of each CDR3. Fields, in order: D gene, clone size, J gene, V gene, CDR3 protein, CDR3 DNA. A D gene is named only where the DNA matches it firmly. A row's size may be missing; if present it is once, few, many or a size class.

>-|-|TRBJ2-7|TRBV5-1
CASSFGVSTNEQYF
TGCGCCAGCAGCTTCGGCGTCAGCACCAACGAGCAGTACTTC
>TRBD2|-|TRBJ2-5|TRBV6-5
CASSYAASGEKETQYF
TGTGCCAGCAGTTACGCGGCTAGCGGAGAGAAAGAGACCCAGTACTTC
>-|-|TRBJ2-7|TRBV29-1
CSVARGPYEQYF
TGCAGCGTTGCCAGGGGCCCCTACGAGCAGTACTTC
>TRBD1|once|TRBJ2-7|TRBV7-9
CASSLKGTGAYYEQYF
TGTGCCAGCAGCTTAAAAGGGACAGGGGCTTACTACGAGCAGTACTTC
>-|large|TRBJ1-2|TRBV27
CASSPDTVNYGYTF
TGTGCCAGCAGTCCTGACACGGTTAACTATGGCTACACCTTC
>TRBD1|-|TRBJ1-1|TRBV6-1
CASSARGTAVEAFF
TGTGCCAGCAGCGCTAGGGGGACAGCCGTTGAAGCTTTCTTT
>TRBD1|-|TRBJ1-3|TRBV9
CASSVTGGVGDTIYF
TGTGCCAGCAGCGTTACAGGGGGCGTTGGAGACACCATATATTTT
>-|-|TRBJ2-7|TRBV19
CASRGQGTHEQYF
TGTGCCAGCCGGGGGCAGGGGACCCACGAGCAGTACTTC
>TRBD2|-|TRBJ2-1|TRBV4-2
CASSQDGSGGSSYNEQFF
TGTGCCAGCAGCCAAGATGGTAGCGGGGGGAGCTCCTACAATGAGCAGTTCTTC
>-|-|TRBJ2-3|TRBV30
CAWSGGPVSDTQYF
TGTGCCTGGAGTGGGGGTCCAGTATCGGATACGCAGTATTTT
>TRBD2|few|TRBJ2-3|TRBV4-1
CASSQGSGLAGDTDTQYF
TGCGCCAGCAGCCAAGGATCCGGACTAGCGGGGGACACAGATACGCAGTATTTT
>-|once|TRBJ1-2|TRBV6-6
CASSYETGAKGYTF
TGTGCCAGCAGTTACGAAACGGGGGCTAAGGGCTACACCTTC
>TRBD1|-|TRBJ1-2|TRBV5-6
CASSHDRGGGYTF
TGTGCCAGCAGCCACGACAGGGGAGGTGGCTACACCTTC
>TRBD2|-|TRBJ2-7|TRBV29-1
CSVTLLAGEYEQYF
TGCAGCGTCACTCTACTAGCGGGGGAGTACGAGCAGTACTTC
>TRBD1|-|TRBJ2-1|TRBV4-1
CASSRTTTGGYSNEQFF
TGCGCCAGCAGCCGCACAACGACAGGGGGCTATAGCAATGAGCAGTTCTTC
>-|-|TRBJ2-2|TRBV5-4
CASSLKFVGWDGELFF
TGTGCCAGCAGCTTAAAGTTCGTGGGGTGGGACGGGGAGCTGTTTTTT
>TRBD2|-|TRBJ2-3|TRBV4-1
CASSQSRGLLAGEEDTQYF
TGCGCCAGCAGCCAATCGCGTGGACTACTAGCGGGAGAAGAAGATACGCAGTATTTT
>TRBD1|-|TRBJ2-1|TRBV19
CASSTGGGNEQFF
TGTGCCAGTAGCACAGGGGGCGGGAATGAGCAGTTCTTC
>-|-|TRBJ2-5|TRBV7-3
CASSLNWAGGETQYF
TGTGCCAGCAGCTTAAATTGGGCAGGTGGGGAGACCCAGTACTTC
>-|-|TRBJ2-5|TRBV7-7
CASSLGLLETQYF
TGTGCCAGCAGCTTAGGGCTTTTGGAGACCCAGTACTTC
>TRBD1|large|TRBJ2-7|TRBV28
CASSLDLAGPGQTFYEQYF
TGTGCCAGCAGTTTGGACCTGGCAGGTCCGGGACAGACCTTCTACGAGCAGTACTTC
>TRBD2|-|TRBJ2-1|TRBV19
CASSMLAGNNEQFF
TGTGCCAGTAGTATGCTAGCGGGGAACAATGAGCAGTTCTTC
>TRBD1|-|TRBJ2-3|TRBV2
CASTRDRGSDTQYF
TGTGCCAGTACCCGGGACAGGGGATCAGATACGCAGTATTTT
>-|once|TRBJ2-7|TRBV30
CAWRERAQGEQYF
TGTGCCTGGAGAGAGAGGGCCCAGGGGGAGCAGTACTTC
>-|-|TRBJ2-5|TRBV6-1
CASSEVVVETQYF
TGTGCCAGCAGTGAAGTAGTGGTGGAGACCCAGTACTTC
>-|-|TRBJ2-7|TRBV7-5
CASSLAGGSTYEQYF
TGTGCCAGCAGCTTAGCTGGGGGGTCAACCTACGAGCAGTACTTC
>-|-|TRBJ2-7|TRBV30
CAWSPLSSSRSEQYF
TGTGCCTGGAGTCCGTTGAGTAGCAGCCGGAGCGAGCAGTACTTC
>-|few|TRBJ1-4|TRBV15
CATRDAFGNEKLFF
TGTGCCACCAGGGATGCCTTTGGAAATGAAAAACTGTTTTTT
>-|-|TRBJ2-7|TRBV6-1
CATTLEGSYEQYF
TGTGCCACCACCTTGGAGGGGTCCTACGAGCAGTACTTC
>-|-|TRBJ1-5|TRBV11-2
CASSLGPGNQPQHF
TGTGCCAGCAGCTTGGGGCCGGGCAATCAGCCCCAGCATTTT
>-|-|TRBJ2-4|TRBV7-8
CASSRLGPLGPKNIQYF
TGTGCCAGCAGCCGCTTAGGGCCTCTGGGGCCCAAAAACATTCAGTACTTC
>TRBD1|-|TRBJ1-2|TRBV6-5
CASSTGTGRYGYTF
TGTGCCAGCAGTACGGGGACAGGGCGCTATGGCTACACCTTC
>TRBD1|-|TRBJ2-3|TRBV5-1
CASSLETGYADTQYF
TGCGCCAGCAGCTTGGAGACAGGGTATGCAGATACGCAGTATTTT
>TRBD2|medium-sized|TRBJ2-7|TRBV19
CASGSGSEQYF
TGTGCCAGTGGGAGCGGGAGCGAGCAGTACTTC
>-|-|TRBJ1-3|TRBV5-1
CASRALQGSGNTIYF
TGCGCCAGCAGGGCTCTTCAGGGTTCTGGAAACACCATATATTTT
>-|-|TRBJ2-7|TRBV28
CASSFRVGPYEQYF
TGTGCCAGCAGTTTTCGGGTCGGGCCCTACGAGCAGTACTTC
>-|once|TRBJ2-2|TRBV6-5
CASTEINTGELFF
TGTGCCAGCACCGAGATAAACACCGGGGAGCTGTTTTTT
>TRBD1|-|TRBJ1-5|TRBV6-1
CATGGQGNSRAQHF
TGTGCCACCGGGGGACAGGGGAACTCCAGGGCCCAGCATTTT
>-|-|TRBJ2-1|TRBV5-1
CASSLLQPSYNEQFF
TGCGCCAGCAGTCTTTTACAGCCCTCCTACAATGAGCAGTTCTTC
>-|-|TRBJ1-2|TRBV19
CASSFLTGPNYGYTF
TGTGCCAGTAGTTTTTTAACCGGGCCGAACTATGGCTACACCTTC
>-|few|TRBJ1-5|TRBV7-8
CASSRRPTSYSNQPQHF
TGTGCCAGCAGCCGAAGGCCCACCTCCTATAGCAATCAGCCCCAGCATTTT
>-|-|TRBJ1-1|TRBV6-5
CATRPAGLNTEAFF
TGTGCCACCCGACCGGCAGGACTGAACACTGAAGCTTTCTTT
>-|-|TRBJ2-7|TRBV6-4
CASKLASYEQYF
TGTGCCAGCAAACTGGCTTCCTACGAGCAGTACTTC
>-|-|TRBJ2-2|TRBV7-3
CASSPSLRGELFF
TGTGCCAGCAGCCCCTCGCTCCGAGGGGAGCTGTTTTTT
>TRBD2|-|TRBJ2-1|TRBV30
CACSSGSEQFF
TGTGCCTGTTCAAGCGGGAGCGAGCAGTTCTTC
>-|-|TRBJ2-3|TRBV13
CASTPGTDTQYF
TGTGCCAGCACGCCCGGTACAGATACGCAGTATTTT
>TRBD2|-|TRBJ2-7|TRBV6-5
CASRLLAVGSYEQYF
TGTGCCAGCAGGTTACTAGCGGTGGGCTCCTACGAGCAGTACTTC
>-|-|TRBJ2-5|TRBV5-1
CASSLRQQETQYF
TGCGCCAGCAGCCTGAGACAGCAAGAGACCCAGTACTTC
>TRBD1|-|TRBJ2-5|TRBV19
CASSLLTGTGKETQYF
TGTGCCAGTAGTCTTTTGACAGGGACAGGGAAAGAGACCCAGTACTTC
>-|-|TRBJ1-3|TRBV4-1
CASSPIGPHSGNTIYF
TGCGCCAGCAGCCCGATAGGACCGCACTCTGGAAACACCATATATTTT
>-|-|TRBJ1-5|TRBV6-5
CASREGDQPQHF
TGTGCCAGCAGAGAGGGAGATCAGCCCCAGCATTTT
>TRBD1|-|TRBJ1-1|TRBV12-5
CASGFRQGATRGETEAFF
TGTGCTAGTGGTTTTCGACAGGGGGCGACCCGGGGGGAGACTGAAGCTTTCTTT
>-|-|TRBJ2-4|TRBV4-1
CASSLPWRGQNIQYF
TGCGCCAGCAGCCTGCCATGGCGGGGCCAAAACATTCAGTACTTC
>-|once|TRBJ1-1|TRBV28
CATMGDTEAFF
TGTGCCACCATGGGGGATACTGAAGCTTTCTTT